This TCR beta chain was identified in a study of T-cell memory formation after mild COVID-19. This CDR3 is built from 14 residues. Trimming left V 6 bases short and J 2 bases short, with 13 bases between. CDR1 is MNHNY and CDR2 is SVGAGI in the germline V gene (reference sequence). MiXCR, applied by TCRdb to the 5' RACE reads, yields one record per CDR3 protein. The sample records 300,000 or so distinct CDR3 sequences, 15% to 20% being singletons. This clonotype was obtained from a man younger than 35 who had mild COVID-19 (a few samples of this study predate the infection). Cell type and time point are not known. This chain uses TRBV6-6 with TRBJ2-5; tentatively, D is TRBD1 or TRBD2 (5 bases each). The source material was PBMCs or a T cell subset sorted from them (not recorded which). CDR3 loop: CASSRRDGQETQYF. The CDR3 bases are TGTGCCAGCAGCCGCCGGGACGGTCAAGAGACCCAGTACTTC.